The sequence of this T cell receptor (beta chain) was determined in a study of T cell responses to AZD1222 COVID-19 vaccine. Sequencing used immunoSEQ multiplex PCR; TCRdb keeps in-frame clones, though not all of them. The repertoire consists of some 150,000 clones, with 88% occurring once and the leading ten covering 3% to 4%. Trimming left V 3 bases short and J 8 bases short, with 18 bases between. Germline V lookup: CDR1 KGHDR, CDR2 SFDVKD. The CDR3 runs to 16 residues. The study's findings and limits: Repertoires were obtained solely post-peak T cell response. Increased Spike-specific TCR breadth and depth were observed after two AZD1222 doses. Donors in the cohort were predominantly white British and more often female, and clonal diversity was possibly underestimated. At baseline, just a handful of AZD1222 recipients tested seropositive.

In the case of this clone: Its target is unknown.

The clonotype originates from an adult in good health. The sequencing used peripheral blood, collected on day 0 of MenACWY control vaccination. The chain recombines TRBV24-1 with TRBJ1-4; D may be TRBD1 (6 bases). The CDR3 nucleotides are TGTGCCACCAGTGATCCCTCGGGGGCTGGCGGGGAAAAACTGTTTTTT. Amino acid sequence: CATSDPSGAGGEKLFF.